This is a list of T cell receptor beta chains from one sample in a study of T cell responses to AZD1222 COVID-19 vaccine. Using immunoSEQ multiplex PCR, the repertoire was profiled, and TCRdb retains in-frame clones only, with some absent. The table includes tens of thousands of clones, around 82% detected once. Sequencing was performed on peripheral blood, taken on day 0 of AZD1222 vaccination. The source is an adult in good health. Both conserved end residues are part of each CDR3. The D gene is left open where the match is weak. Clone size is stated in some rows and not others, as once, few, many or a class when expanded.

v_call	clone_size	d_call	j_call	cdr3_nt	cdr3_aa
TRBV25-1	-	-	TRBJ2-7	TGTGCCAGCAAGGGTGACACCCGGGGGGCGTACGAGCAGTACTTC	CASKGDTRGAYEQYF
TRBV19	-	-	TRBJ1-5	TGTGCCAGTAGTATAGATCTCTCCGGGAATCAGCCCCAGCATTTT	CASSIDLSGNQPQHF
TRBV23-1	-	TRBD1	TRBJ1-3	TGCGCCAGCAGGACCCGGGACAGGGGAAAGTGTAGAGCTGGAAACACCATATATTTT	CASRTRDRGKCRAGNTIYF
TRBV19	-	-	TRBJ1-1	TGTGCCTCACGCAACACTCTCTTAGCTTTCTTT	CASRNTLLAFF
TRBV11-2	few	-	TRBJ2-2	TGTGCCAGCAGCGCTCTACGAGACAGAGCCGGGGAGCTGTTTTTT	CASSALRDRAGELFF
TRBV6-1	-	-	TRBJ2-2	TGTGCCAGCAGTGAAGCTGGGGGGCGTATCGGGGAGCTGTTTTTT	CASSEAGGRIGELFF
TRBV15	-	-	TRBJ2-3	TGTGCCACCAGCCTCCCAGGCGGGTTTACGCAGTATTTT	CATSLPGGFTQYF
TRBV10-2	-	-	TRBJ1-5	TGCGCCAGCAGTGTTACCCTAGGGCAGCCCCAGCATTTT	CASSVTLGQPQHF
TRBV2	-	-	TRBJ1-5	TGTGCCAGCAGTGAATTATCAGGGAATCAGCCCCAGCATTTT	CASSELSGNQPQHF
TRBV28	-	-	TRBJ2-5	TGTGCCAGCAGTCCCGCGACATGGGCGAAAGTCGAGACCCAGTACTTC	CASSPATWAKVETQYF
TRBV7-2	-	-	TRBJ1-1	TGTGCCAGCAGCTTAGCTGGGACCACTGAAGCTTTCTTT	CASSLAGTTEAFF
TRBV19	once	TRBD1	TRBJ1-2	TGTGCCAGTAGTCCACACAGGGGGCGAGACTATGGCTACACCTTC	CASSPHRGRDYGYTF
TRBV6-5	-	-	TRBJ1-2	TGTGCCAGCAGAAACAGTAACTATGGCTACACCTTC	CASRNSNYGYTF
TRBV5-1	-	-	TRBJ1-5	TGCGCCAGCAGCTTAGGTAGCAATCAGCCCCAGCATTTT	CASSLGSNQPQHF
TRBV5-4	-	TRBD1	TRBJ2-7	TGTGCCAGCAGATCGGGACAGGGAGTCTCCTACGAGCAGTACTTC	CASRSGQGVSYEQYF
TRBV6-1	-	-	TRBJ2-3	TGTGCCAGCAGTGACCTTAGACGAGGAACAGATACGCAGTATTTT	CASSDLRRGTDTQYF
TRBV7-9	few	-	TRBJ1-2	TGTGCCAGCAGCTTAGATTGGGCAGCCGCCGTGAATGGCTACACCTTC	CASSLDWAAAVNGYTF